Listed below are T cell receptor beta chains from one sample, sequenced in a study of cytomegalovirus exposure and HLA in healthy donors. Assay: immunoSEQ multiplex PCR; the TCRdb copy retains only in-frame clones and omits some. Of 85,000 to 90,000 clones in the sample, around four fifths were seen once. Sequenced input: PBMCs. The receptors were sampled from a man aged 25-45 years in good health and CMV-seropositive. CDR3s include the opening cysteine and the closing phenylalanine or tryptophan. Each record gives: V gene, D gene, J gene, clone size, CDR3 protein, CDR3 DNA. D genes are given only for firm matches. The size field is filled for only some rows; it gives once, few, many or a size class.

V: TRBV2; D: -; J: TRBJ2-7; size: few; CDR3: CASSPDTGEYEQYF; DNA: TGTGCCAGCAGCCCGGACACCGGTGAATACGAGCAGTACTTC
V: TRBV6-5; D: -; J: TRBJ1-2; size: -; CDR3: CASSYLRGSYTF; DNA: TGTGCCAGCAGTTACCTCAGGGGAAGCTACACCTTC
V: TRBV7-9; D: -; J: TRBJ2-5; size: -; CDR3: CASSPTTGYQETQYF; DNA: TGTGCCAGCAGCCCGACAACAGGGTACCAAGAGACCCAGTACTTC
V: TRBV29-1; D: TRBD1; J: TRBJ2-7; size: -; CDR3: CSVRQGAYEQYF; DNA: TGCAGCGTCCGACAGGGGGCCTACGAGCAGTACTTC
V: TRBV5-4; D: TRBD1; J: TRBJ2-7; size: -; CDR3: CASRAGTGGYEQYF; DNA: TGTGCCAGCAGGGCCGGGACAGGGGGTTACGAGCAGTACTTC
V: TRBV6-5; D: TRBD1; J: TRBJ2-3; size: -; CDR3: CASGPTGSTDTQYF; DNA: TGTGCCAGCGGGCCGACAGGGAGCACAGATACGCAGTATTTT
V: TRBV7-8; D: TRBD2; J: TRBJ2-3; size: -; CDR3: CASSTWGGDSTDTQYF; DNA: TGTGCCAGCAGCACTTGGGGGGGTGATAGCACAGATACGCAGTATTTT
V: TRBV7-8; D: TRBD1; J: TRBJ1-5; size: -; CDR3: CASSLADRGLGEPQHF; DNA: TGTGCCAGCAGCTTAGCCGACAGGGGGCTCGGTGAGCCCCAGCATTTT
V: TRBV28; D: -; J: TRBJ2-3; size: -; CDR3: CASSFHTTTDTQYF; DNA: TGTGCCAGCAGTTTCCACACTACCACAGATACGCAGTATTTT
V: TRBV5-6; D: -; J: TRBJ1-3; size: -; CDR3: CASSSRDSGNTIYF; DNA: TGTGCCAGCAGCTCCCGGGACTCTGGAAACACCATATATTTT
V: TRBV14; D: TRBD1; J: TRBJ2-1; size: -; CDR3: CASSQVDRGWHEQFF; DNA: TGTGCCAGCAGCCAAGTGGACAGGGGATGGCATGAGCAGTTCTTC
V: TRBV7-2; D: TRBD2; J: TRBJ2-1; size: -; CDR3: CASSAGLAVSQFF; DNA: TGTGCCAGCAGCGCCGGACTAGCGGTATCACAGTTCTTC
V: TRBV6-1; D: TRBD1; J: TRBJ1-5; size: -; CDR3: CASSARGLGNQPQHF; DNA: TGTGCCAGCAGTGCAAGGGGGCTTGGCAATCAGCCCCAGCATTTT
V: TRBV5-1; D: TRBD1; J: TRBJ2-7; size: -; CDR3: CASSLIRTGGSYEQYF; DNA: TGCGCCAGCAGCTTGATTCGGACAGGGGGCTCCTACGAGCAGTACTTC
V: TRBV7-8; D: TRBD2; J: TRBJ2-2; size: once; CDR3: CASSQNLAGLNTGELFF; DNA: TGTGCCAGCAGCCAAAACCTAGCGGGGCTTAACACCGGGGAGCTGTTTTTT
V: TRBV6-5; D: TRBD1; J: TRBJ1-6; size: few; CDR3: CASSYTGAYNSPLHF; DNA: TGTGCCAGCAGTTACACAGGGGCCTATAATTCACCCCTCCACTTT
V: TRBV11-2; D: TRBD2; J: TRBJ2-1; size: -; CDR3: CASSSSGGQGNEQFF; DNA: TGTGCCAGCAGCTCTAGCGGGGGCCAGGGGAATGAGCAGTTCTTC
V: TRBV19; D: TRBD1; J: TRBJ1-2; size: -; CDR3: CASRRTGGNYGYTF; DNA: TGTGCCAGTAGGCGGACAGGGGGGAACTATGGCTACACCTTC
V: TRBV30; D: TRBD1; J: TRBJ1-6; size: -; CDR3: CAWSLGQGDSPLHF; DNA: TGTGCCTGGAGCTTGGGACAGGGAGATTCACCCCTCCACTTT
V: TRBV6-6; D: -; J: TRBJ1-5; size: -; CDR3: CASSYSQGPQHF; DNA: TGTGCCAGCAGTTACTCCCAGGGGCCCCAGCATTTT
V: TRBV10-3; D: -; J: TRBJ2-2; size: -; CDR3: CAISELGSGELFF; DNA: TGTGCCATCAGTGAGTTGGGGAGCGGGGAGCTGTTTTTT
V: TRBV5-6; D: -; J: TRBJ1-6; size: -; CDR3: CASSTTGQVSPLHF; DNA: TGTGCCAGCAGCACCACAGGGCAGGTTTCACCCCTCCACTTT
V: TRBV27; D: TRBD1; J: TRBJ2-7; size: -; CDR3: CASSPDRGQQYF; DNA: TGTGCCAGCAGTCCCGACAGGGGCCAGCAGTACTTC
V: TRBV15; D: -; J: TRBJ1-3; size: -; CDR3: CATRTGLQPSSGNTIYF; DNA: TGTGCCACCCGAACGGGACTGCAACCGAGCTCTGGAAACACCATATATTTT
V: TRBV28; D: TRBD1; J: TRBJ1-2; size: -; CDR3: CASSSRDRAYGYTF; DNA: TGTGCCAGCAGTTCGCGGGACAGGGCCTATGGCTACACCTTC
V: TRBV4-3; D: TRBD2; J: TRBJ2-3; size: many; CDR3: CASSQESVAGGPADTQYF; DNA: TGCGCCAGCAGCCAAGAGTCTGTGGCGGGGGGGCCAGCAGATACGCAGTATTTT
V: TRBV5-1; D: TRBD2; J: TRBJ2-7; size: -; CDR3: CASSVTSGQSSYEQYF; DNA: TGCGCCAGCAGCGTCACTAGCGGGCAAAGCTCCTACGAGCAGTACTTC
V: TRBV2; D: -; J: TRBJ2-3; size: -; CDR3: CASSEGRHLFTDTQYF; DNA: TGTGCCAGCAGTGAAGGCAGGCACCTCTTCACAGATACGCAGTATTTT
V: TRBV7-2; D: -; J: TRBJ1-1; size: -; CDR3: CASSLTINTEAFF; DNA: TGTGCCAGCAGCTTAACTATAAACACTGAAGCTTTCTTT
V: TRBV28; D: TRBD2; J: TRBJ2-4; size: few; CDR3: CASSPLPFGTRENIQYF; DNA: TGTGCCAGCAGCCCCCTCCCCTTTGGGACTAGGGAAAACATTCAGTACTTC
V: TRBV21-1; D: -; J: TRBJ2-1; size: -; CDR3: CASSPWTSGGDNEQFF; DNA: TGTGCCAGCAGCCCATGGACTAGCGGGGGAGACAATGAGCAGTTCTTC
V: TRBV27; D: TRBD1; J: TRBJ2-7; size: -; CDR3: CASSFRGPFPTGGEYEQYF; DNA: TGTGCCAGCAGTTTTCGCGGTCCATTTCCGACAGGGGGCGAGTACGAGCAGTACTTC
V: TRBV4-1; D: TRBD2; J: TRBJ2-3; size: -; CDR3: CASSPLGGGFTDTQYF; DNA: TGCGCCAGCAGCCCCCTGGGGGGGGGATTCACAGATACGCAGTATTTT
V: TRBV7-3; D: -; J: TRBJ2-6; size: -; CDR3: CASSLNTGPGANVLTF; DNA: TGTGCCAGCAGCTTAAACACCGGGCCGGGAGCCAACGTCCTGACTTTC
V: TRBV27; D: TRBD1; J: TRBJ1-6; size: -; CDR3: CASSLDRVRRSYNSPLHF; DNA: TGTGCCAGCAGTTTAGACAGGGTAAGGAGGTCCTATAATTCACCCCTCCACTTT
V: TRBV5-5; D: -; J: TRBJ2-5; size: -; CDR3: CASSFNGQETQYF; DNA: TGTGCCAGCAGCTTCAACGGGCAAGAGACCCAGTACTTC
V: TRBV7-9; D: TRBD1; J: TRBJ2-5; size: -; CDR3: CASSLAGQGAGETQYF; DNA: TGTGCCAGCAGCTTAGCCGGACAGGGGGCGGGAGAGACCCAGTACTTC
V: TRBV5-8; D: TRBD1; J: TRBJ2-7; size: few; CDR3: CASTPPGQGSYEQYF; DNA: TGTGCCAGCACTCCTCCGGGACAGGGTTCCTACGAGCAGTACTTC
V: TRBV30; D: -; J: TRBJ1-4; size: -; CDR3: CAWSAPGDKEQTNEKLFF; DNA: TGTGCCTGGAGTGCACCGGGAGATAAGGAACAGACTAATGAAAAACTGTTTTTT
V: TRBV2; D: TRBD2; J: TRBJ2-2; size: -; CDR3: CASSEAEYGTSGGANTGELFF; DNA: TGTGCCAGCAGTGAAGCAGAGTACGGGACTAGCGGGGGGGCGAACACCGGGGAGCTGTTTTTT
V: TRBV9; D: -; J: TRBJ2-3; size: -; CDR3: CASSVGLPDTQYF; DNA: TGTGCCAGCAGCGTAGGACTCCCAGATACGCAGTATTTT
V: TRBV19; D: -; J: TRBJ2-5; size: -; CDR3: CASSPTGGRSETQYF; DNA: TGTGCCAGTAGTCCCACGGGGGGCCGGTCAGAGACCCAGTACTTC
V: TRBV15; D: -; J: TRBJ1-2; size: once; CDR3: CATSFHRDINYGYTF; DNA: TGTGCCACCAGCTTCCACCGGGATATTAACTATGGCTACACCTTC
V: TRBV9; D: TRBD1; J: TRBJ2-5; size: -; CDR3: CASSFGTGGMETQYF; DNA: TGTGCCAGCAGCTTCGGAACAGGGGGGATGGAGACCCAGTACTTC
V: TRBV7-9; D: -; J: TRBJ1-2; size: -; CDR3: CASSQSGINYGYTF; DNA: TGTGCCAGCAGCCAATCGGGTATTAACTATGGCTACACCTTC
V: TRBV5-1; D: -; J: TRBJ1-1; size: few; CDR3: CASSLAGGAEAFF; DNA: TGCGCCAGCAGCTTGGCCGGGGGGGCTGAAGCTTTCTTT
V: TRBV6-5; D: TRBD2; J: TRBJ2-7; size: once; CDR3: CASSFLAGALGEQYF; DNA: TGTGCCAGCAGTTTTCTAGCGGGGGCTTTGGGGGAGCAGTACTTC